This entry is about one T cell receptor beta chain. Antigen: not known. This record comes from a study of identical twins. CDR1 and CDR2 (germline): MNHNS, SASEGT. Trimming removed 6 bases from V and 12 bases from J; junction bases left unmatched: 10. The CDR3 loop spans 13 amino acids. Findings and caveats of the study: Partly confounded zero-insertion analyses could result from invariant MAIT and iNKT cells.

TCRdb recomputed calls from the 5' RACE reads with MiXCR, one row per CDR3 protein. The table shows about 240,000 distinct CDR3 sequences, with over 9.5% occurring only once. This receptor was obtained from a man in his fifties in good health. Sequenced input: memory T cells sorted from blood. The chain joins TRBV6-1 to TRBJ1-2, with TRBD1 identical over 10 bases. CDR3 bases: TGTGCCAGCAGCTCAACCGGGACAGGGGTTAACACCTTC. The encoded protein is CASSSTGTGVNTF.